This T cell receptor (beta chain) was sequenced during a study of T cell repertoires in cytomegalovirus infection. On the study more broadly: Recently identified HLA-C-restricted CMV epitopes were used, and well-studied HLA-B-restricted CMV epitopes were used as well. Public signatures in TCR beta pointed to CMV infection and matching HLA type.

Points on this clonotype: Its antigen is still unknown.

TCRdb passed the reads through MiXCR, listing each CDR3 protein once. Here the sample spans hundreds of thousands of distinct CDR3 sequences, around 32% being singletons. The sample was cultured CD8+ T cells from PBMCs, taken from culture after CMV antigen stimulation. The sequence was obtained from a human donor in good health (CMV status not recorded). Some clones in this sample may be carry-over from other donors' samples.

The CDR3 loop reads CATSDYSGRGQETQYF. CDR3 nucleotides: TGTGCCACCAGTGACTACTCCGGCAGGGGCCAAGAGACCCAGTACTTC. The gene calls are TRBV24-1 and TRBJ2-5; possible D gene TRBD1, 6 bases. V lost 4 bases, J lost 1 base, and 15 bases lay in between. CDR3 size: 16 residues. From germline, CDR1 is KGHDR and CDR2 SFDVKD.